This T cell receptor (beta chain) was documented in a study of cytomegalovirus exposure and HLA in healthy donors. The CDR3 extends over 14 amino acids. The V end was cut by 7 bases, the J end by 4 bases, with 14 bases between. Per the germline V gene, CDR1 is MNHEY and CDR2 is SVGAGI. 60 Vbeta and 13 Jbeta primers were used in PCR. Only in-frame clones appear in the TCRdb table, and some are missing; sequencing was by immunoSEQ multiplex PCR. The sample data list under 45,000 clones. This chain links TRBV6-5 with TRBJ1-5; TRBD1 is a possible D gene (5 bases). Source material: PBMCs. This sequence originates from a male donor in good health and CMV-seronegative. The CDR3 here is CASKAGRGNQPQHF. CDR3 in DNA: TGTGCCAGCAAGGCGGGAAGGGGTAATCAGCCCCAGCATTTT.